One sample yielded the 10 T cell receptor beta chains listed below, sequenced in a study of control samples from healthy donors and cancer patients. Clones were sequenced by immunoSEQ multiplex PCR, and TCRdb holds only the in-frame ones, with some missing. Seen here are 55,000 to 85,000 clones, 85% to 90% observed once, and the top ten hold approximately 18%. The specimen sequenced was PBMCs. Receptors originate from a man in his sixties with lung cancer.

The CDR3 reads CASSPRAGLAGGTSYEQYF. The CDR3, as DNA: TGTGCCAGCAGCCCTAGGGCGGGACTAGCGGGGGGGACCTCCTACGAGCAGTACTTC. This chain connects TRBV7-2 to TRBJ2-7, with 16 bases aligning to TRBD2. The germline CDR1 and CDR2 sequences are SGHTA and FQGNSA. CDR3 size: 19 residues. After removal of 5 bases from V and 0 bases from J, the junction contained 10 bases not matched to a gene.

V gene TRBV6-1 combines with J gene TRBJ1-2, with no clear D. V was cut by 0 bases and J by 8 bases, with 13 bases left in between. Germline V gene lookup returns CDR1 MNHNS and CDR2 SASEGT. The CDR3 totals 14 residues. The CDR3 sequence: CASSEADVVFGYTF. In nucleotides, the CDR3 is TGTGCCAGCAGTGAAGCGGATGTGGTGTTCGGCTACACCTTC.

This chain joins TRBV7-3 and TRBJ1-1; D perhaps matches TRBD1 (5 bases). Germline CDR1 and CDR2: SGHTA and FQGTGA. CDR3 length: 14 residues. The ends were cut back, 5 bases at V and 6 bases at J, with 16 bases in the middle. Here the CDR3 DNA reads TGTGCCAGCAGCCTGCACCCCAGGGCCTCTGAAGCTTTCTTT. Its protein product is CASSLHPRASEAFF.

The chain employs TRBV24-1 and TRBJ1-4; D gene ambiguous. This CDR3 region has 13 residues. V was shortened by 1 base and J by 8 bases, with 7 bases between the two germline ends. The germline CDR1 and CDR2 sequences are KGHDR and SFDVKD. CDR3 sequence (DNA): TGTGCCACCAGTGATTTACCCCCAGAAAAACTGTTTTTT. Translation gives CATSDLPPEKLFF.

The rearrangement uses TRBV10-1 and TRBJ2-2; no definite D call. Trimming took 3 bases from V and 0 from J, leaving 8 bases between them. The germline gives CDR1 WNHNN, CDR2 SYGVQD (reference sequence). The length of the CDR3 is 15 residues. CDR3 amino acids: CASSEDGSNTGELFF. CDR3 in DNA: TGCGCCAGCAGTGAAGACGGTTCGAACACCGGGGAGCTGTTTTTT.

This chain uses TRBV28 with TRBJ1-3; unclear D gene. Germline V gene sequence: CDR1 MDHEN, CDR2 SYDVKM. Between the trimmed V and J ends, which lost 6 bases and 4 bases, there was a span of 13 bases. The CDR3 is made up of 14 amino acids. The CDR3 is CASSSRGAGNTIYF. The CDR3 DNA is TGTGCCAGCAGCTCCCGCGGAGCCGGAAACACCATATATTTT.

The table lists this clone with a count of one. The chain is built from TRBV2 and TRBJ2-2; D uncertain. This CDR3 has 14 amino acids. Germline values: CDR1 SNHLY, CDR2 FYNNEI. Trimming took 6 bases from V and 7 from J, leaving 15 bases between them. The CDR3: CASRGERLGGELFF. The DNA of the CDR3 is TGTGCCAGCAGGGGCGAACGCTTGGGCGGGGAGCTGTTTTTT.

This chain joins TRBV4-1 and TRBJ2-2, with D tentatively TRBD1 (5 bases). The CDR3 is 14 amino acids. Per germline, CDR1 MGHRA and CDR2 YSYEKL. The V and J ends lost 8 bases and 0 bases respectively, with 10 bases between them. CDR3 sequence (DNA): TGCGCCAGCTCAAGGGGTTCGAACACCGGGGAGCTGTTTTTT. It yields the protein CASSRGSNTGELFF.

The CDR3 sequence is CASSIELTGGTQYF. The CDR3 nucleotides read TGTGCCAGTAGTATAGAGCTCACGGGAGGTACGCAGTATTTT. The chain recombines TRBV19 with TRBJ2-3; TRBD2 matches at 7 bases. V lost 0 bases to trimming and J lost 8 bases; unmatched junction nucleotides: 5. Germline loops: CDR1 LNHDA, CDR2 SQIVND (reference sequence). CDR3 size: 14 residues. Filled out from reference TRBV19 and TRBJ2-3, the complete variable domain reads DGGITQSPKYLFRKEGQNVTLSCEQNLNHDAMYWYRQDPGQGLRLIYYSQIVNDFQKGDIAEGYSVSREKKESFPLTVTSAQKNPTAFYLCASSIELTGGTQYFGPGTRLTVL.

The CDR3 region is CAWSVFGRETQYF. Written as DNA, the CDR3 is TGTGCCTGGAGTGTTTTTGGAAGGGAGACCCAGTACTTC. The genes are TRBV30 and TRBJ2-5, with D hard to call. The V and J ends lost 0 bases and 5 bases respectively, with 10 bases between them. Germline V CDR1 and CDR2: GTSNPN, SVGIG (reference sequence). The CDR3 extends over 13 amino acids. The whole variable domain, remainder taken from reference TRBV30 and TRBJ2-5, is SQTIHQWPATLVQPVGSPLSLECTVEGTSNPNLYWYRQAAGRGLQLLFYSVGIGQISSEVPQNLSASRPQDRQFILSSKKLLLSDSGFYLCAWSVFGRETQYFGPGTRLLVL.